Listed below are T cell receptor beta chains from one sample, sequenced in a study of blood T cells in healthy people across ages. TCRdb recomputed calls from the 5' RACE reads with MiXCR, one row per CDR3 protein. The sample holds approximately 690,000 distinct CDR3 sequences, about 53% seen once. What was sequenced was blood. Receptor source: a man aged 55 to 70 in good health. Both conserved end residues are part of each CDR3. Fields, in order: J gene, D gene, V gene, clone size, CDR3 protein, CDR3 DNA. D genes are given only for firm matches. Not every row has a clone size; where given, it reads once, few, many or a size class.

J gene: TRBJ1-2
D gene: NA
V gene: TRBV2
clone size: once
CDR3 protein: CASSRQKSTKNYGYTF
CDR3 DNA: TGTGCCAGCAGTCGACAGAAGAGTACCAAGAACTATGGCTACACCTTC

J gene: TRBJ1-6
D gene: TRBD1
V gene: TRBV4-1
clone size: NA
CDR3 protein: CASSLSGQGLSPLHF
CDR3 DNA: TGCGCCAGCAGCCTAAGCGGACAGGGACTTTCACCCCTCCACTTT

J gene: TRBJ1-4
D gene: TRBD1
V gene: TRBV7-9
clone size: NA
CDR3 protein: CVSSPDREGEKLFF
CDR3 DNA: TGTGTCAGCAGCCCGGACAGGGAAGGGGAAAAACTGTTTTTT

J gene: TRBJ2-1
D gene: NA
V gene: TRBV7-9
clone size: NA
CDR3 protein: CASRDSDSCNEQFF
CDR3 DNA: TGTGCCAGCAGGGACTCGGACAGCTGCAATGAGCAGTTCTTC

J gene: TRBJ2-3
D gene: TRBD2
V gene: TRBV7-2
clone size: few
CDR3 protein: CASSLARRETDTQYF
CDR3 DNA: TGTGCCAGCAGCTTAGCGAGGCGGGAGACAGATACGCAGTATTTT

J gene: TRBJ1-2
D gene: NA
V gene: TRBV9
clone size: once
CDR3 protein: CASSPRMLEVHGYTF
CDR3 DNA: TGTGCCAGCAGCCCAAGAATGCTCGAGGTCCATGGCTACACCTTC

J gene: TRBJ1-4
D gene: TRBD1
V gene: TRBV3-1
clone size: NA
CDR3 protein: CASSQRGTATNEKLFF
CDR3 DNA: TGTGCCAGCAGCCAAAGGGGGACAGCAACTAATGAAAAACTGTTTTTT

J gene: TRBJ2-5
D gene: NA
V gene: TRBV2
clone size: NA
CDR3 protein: CASAGNPGETQYF
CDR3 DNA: TGTGCCAGCGCCGGGAATCCTGGAGAGACCCAGTACTTC

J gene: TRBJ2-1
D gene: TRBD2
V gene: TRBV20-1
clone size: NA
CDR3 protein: CSARTSPLLDEQFF
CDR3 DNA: TGCAGTGCCCGGACTAGCCCCCTGTTGGATGAGCAGTTCTTC

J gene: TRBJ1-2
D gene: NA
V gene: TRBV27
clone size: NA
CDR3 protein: CASSPEGPGYGYTF
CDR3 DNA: TGTGCCAGCAGTCCGGAGGGCCCCGGCTATGGCTACACCTTC

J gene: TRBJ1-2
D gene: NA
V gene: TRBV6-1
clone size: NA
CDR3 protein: CASSGDYYGYTF
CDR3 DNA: TGTGCCAGCAGTGGGGACTACTATGGCTACACCTTC

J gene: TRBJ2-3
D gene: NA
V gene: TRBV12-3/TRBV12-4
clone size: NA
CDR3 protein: CASSFRQGNTDTQYF
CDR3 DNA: TGTGCCAGCAGTTTTCGGCAGGGAAACACAGATACGCAGTATTTT

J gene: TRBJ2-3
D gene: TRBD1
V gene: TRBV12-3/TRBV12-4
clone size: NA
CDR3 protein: CASRGQGGTDTQYF
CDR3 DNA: TGTGCCAGCAGGGGACAGGGAGGAACAGATACGCAGTATTTT

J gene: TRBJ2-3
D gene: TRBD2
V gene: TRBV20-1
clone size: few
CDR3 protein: CSARAVAGSQATQYF
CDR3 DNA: TGCAGTGCTAGAGCGGTAGCGGGATCCCAGGCTACGCAGTATTTT

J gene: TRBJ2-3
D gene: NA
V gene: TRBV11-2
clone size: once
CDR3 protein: CASSGGNRGGTDTQYF
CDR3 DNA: TGTGCCAGCAGCGGGGGGAACAGGGGAGGCACAGATACGCAGTATTTT